This T cell receptor (beta chain) was obtained from a study of CD8 T cells in ankylosing spondylitis. Study-wide points: The study looked at matched synovial fluid samples from ankylosing spondylitis patients. Disease-linked clones were reported to be significantly enriched there. Reactive arthritis synovial fluid and blood previously showed some of these motif variants. What appeared characteristic of ankylosing spondylitis blood was a TCR beta motif of under 10 highly homologous variants.

Remarks on this clonotype: The antigen remains unidentified. Relative to the germline gene, one junction end is altered; a read error may explain this.

TCR beta libraries were made by quantitative 5'-RACE with molecular barcodes. TCRdb ran MiXCR on the 5' RACE reads and lists one entry per CDR3 protein. The table records roughly 150,000 distinct CDR3 sequences, under 35% of them present only once. CDR3 length: 14 residues. Sequencing was carried out using synovial fluid, either unsorted or a sorted T cell fraction (not recorded which). V and J are TRBV12-3 or TRBV12-4 and TRBJ2-5, with D possibly TRBD1 on 6 matching bases. This clonotype was sampled from a male donor with ankylosing spondylitis. CDR3 sequence: CASRLDRFQETQYF. The CDR3 DNA is TGTGCCAGCAGATTAGACAGGTTCCAAGAGACCCAGTACTTC.